Described below is a single TCR beta chain sequence and its context. Generated by immunoSEQ multiplex PCR, the TCRdb table keeps only in-frame clones and is missing some. The table includes roughly 120,000 clones, about 95% detected once. CDR3 length equals 14 residues. The V gene end was trimmed by 5 bases and the J gene end by 6 bases; junction bases not matched to a gene: 7. Germline values: CDR1 SGHNT, CDR2 YYREEE (reference sequence). These data are taken from a study of siplizumab effects on memory and regulatory T cells. This TCR derives from a human donor in good health. The genes are TRBV5-4 and TRBJ2-2, with 7 bases identical to TRBD2. Sequencing was performed on non-Treg CD4+ T cells sorted from blood. As DNA, the CDR3 is TGTGCCAGCAGTCCCGAACGGGGGGCCGGGGAGCTGTTTTTT. Translated, it gives CASSPERGAGELFF.